Each of the 14 T cell receptor beta chains below was sequenced from the same sample in a study of cytomegalovirus exposure and HLA in healthy donors. PCR primers comprised 60 Vbeta and 13 Jbeta primers. TCRdb keeps only in-frame clones here, not all; method: immunoSEQ multiplex PCR. The sample holds 100,000 to 150,000 clones; roughly 74% are singletons and the top ten take approximately 3.9%. The specimen sequenced was PBMCs. Receptors originate from a woman between 45 and 60 years old in good health and CMV-seropositive.

The CDR3 is CASSDNGAPGEKLFF. The CDR3 DNA reads as TGTGCCAGCAGTGACAATGGAGCCCCCGGGGAAAAACTGTTTTTT. The rearrangement links TRBV2 to TRBJ1-4; no clear D. The germline V gene has CDR1 SNHLY and CDR2 FYNNEI. The CDR3 contains 15 residues. V dropped 3 bases and J dropped 8 bases, with 16 bases sitting between them.

The chain employs TRBV19 and TRBJ2-3, with TRBD2 identical over 7 bases. V trimming: 7 bases; J trimming: 0 bases; junction bases outside the gene matches: 4. Germline V gene data show CDR1 as LNHDA and CDR2 as SQIVND (reference sequence). This CDR3 contains 14 residues. The CDR3 DNA reads TGTGCCAGTACTCCAGCGGGGAGCACAGATACGCAGTATTTT. It translates to CASTPAGSTDTQYF.

The V gene is TRBV19, the J gene TRBJ1-1; D unresolved. The V end lost 5 bases, the J end lost 1 base, and 8 bases lay between the germline ends. The CDR3 totals 13 residues. The germline CDR1 and CDR2 sequences are LNHDA and SQIVND (reference sequence). CDR3 amino acids: CASSQIPNTEAFF. The CDR3 DNA sequence: TGTGCCAGTAGTCAAATTCCGAACACTGAAGCTTTCTTT.

This clone has just a few counts. The chain has TRBV2 and TRBJ1-1; D is perhaps TRBD1 (6 bases). Germline lookup yields CDR1 SNHLY and CDR2 FYNNEI. The CDR3 runs to 13 residues. V lost 10 bases and J 0 bases, leaving 12 bases between the germline ends. The CDR3 DNA reads TGTGCCACCAGACAGGAGATGAACACTGAAGCTTTCTTT. Amino acid sequence: CATRQEMNTEAFF.

The table lists this clone with a few counts. This likely came from a read error, as a far larger clone is one base away. The rearrangement joins TRBV7-9 to TRBJ2-2; possible D gene TRBD2, 6 bases. Germline CDR1 reads SEHNR; CDR2 reads FQNEAQ (reference sequence). The CDR3 totals 17 residues. The DNA for the CDR3 is TGTTCCAGCAGCTTGGGTCCTGGCGGGGCGAACACCGGGGAGCTGTTTTTT. Residues: CSSSLGPGGANTGELFF.

The chain has TRBV21-1 and TRBJ2-4; TRBD1 reflects the table's D call only, with no check against the DNA. TRBV21-1 is classified as a pseudogene. The CDR3 is 19 amino acids. The CDR3 here is CASSKNAGLTPIAKNIQYF. Written as DNA, the CDR3 is TGTGCCAGCAGCAAAAACGCAGGGTTGACGCCGATAGCCAAAAACATTCAGTACTTC.

This rearrangement joins TRBV27 to TRBJ2-7, with TRBD1 as a possible D gene (6 bases). CDR1 and CDR2 (germline): MNHEY, SMNVEV (reference sequence). CDR3 length: 16 residues. V gave up 0 bases and J gave up 1 base, with 13 bases separating them. CDR3 in amino acids: CASSLSTGMVSYEQYF. For the CDR3, the DNA is TGTGCCAGCAGTTTATCCACAGGGATGGTTTCCTACGAGCAGTACTTC.

This chain joins TRBV6-1 and TRBJ1-6; TRBD1 aligns across 7 bases. Germline CDR1 is MNHNS and CDR2 is SASEGT. The CDR3 consists of 15 residues. The V segment lost 4 bases and the J segment 3 bases; nucleotides outside the gene matches: 3. The CDR3: CASSGGQLYNSPLHF. The CDR3 coding sequence is TGTGCCAGCAGTGGGGGACAGCTCTATAATTCACCCCTCCACTTT.

Points on this clone: Other DNA sequences from this sample encode an identical CDR3 as well. The V call is TRBV5-1, the J call TRBJ2-3, with 9 positions matching TRBD1. Per germline, CDR1 SGHRS and CDR2 YFSETQ. This CDR3 is built from 14 residues. The junction had 2 bases not matched to a gene; V was cut back by 0 bases and J by 6 bases. The CDR3 DNA reads TGCGCCAGCAGCTTGGGACAGGGGGGGGATACGCAGTATTTT. As protein: CASSLGQGGDTQYF.

V usage is TRBV7-3 and J usage is TRBJ2-1; 10 bases map to TRBD1. The CDR3 runs 16 residues. The ends lost 1 base at V and 7 bases at J; junction bases unmatched: 7. Germline V CDR1 and CDR2: SGHTA, FQGTGA. The CDR3 DNA reads TGTGCCAGCAGCTTAAGATCCGGGACAGGGGCTAATGAGCAGTTCTTC. Translation: CASSLRSGTGANEQFF. The whole variable domain, remainder taken from reference TRBV7-3 and TRBJ2-1, is GAGVSQTPSNKVTEKGKYVELRCDPISGHTALYWYRQSLGQGPEFLIYFQGTGAADDSGLPNDRFFAVRPEGSVSTLKIQRTERGDSAVYLCASSLRSGTGANEQFFGPGTRLTVL.

Only one count was recorded for this clone. The genes are TRBV5-4 and TRBJ1-3; TRBD1 agrees at 8 bases. V shed 4 bases, J shed 0 bases, and the junction held 3 bases outside the gene matches. In germline, CDR1 is SGHNT, CDR2 YYREEE (reference sequence). CDR3 length equals 15 residues. CDR3 coding DNA: TGTGCCAGCAGCCGACAGGGGAACTCTGGAAACACCATATATTTT. Protein product: CASSRQGNSGNTIYF.

The J gene is TRBJ1-2, the V gene TRBV7-2; the match to TRBD1 covers 7 bases. Germline CDR1 and CDR2: SGHTA and FQGNSA. The CDR3 runs to 16 residues. V dropped 1 base and J dropped 5; count of bases not matched to a gene: 10. CDR3 region: CASSLGAGTELYGYTF. As DNA, the CDR3 is TGTGCCAGCAGCTTAGGGGCCGGGACAGAATTGTATGGCTACACCTTC.

The genes are TRBV7-2 and TRBJ1-4, with D tentatively TRBD1 (6 bases). CDR3 size: 14 residues. Trimming removed 7 bases at V and 8 bases at J, with 17 bases between. The germline CDR1 and CDR2 sequences are SGHTA and FQGNSA. CDR3 sequence: CASTIGGRWEKLFF. DNA for the CDR3: TGTGCCAGCACGATAGGGGGACGTTGGGAAAAACTGTTTTTT.

This rearrangement joins TRBV5-5 to TRBJ1-5, with 7 bases matching TRBD1. Germline loops: CDR1 SGHKS, CDR2 YYEKEE (reference sequence). J was trimmed by 4 bases and V by 5 bases; bases with no gene match: 6. This CDR3 has 14 amino acids. The CDR3 loop is CASSLTGSNQPQHF. As DNA, the CDR3 is TGTGCCAGCAGTCTGACAGGGAGTAATCAGCCCCAGCATTTT.